A single sample gave rise to the 17 T cell receptor beta chains below, sequenced in a study of Graves' ophthalmopathy and Graves' hyperthyroidism. Amplification targeted the TCR beta CDR3 regions, with RNA transcripts as the source material. Second-round multiplex PCR came after a first-round RT-PCR that employed HTBI primers. Using its own MiXCR run on the multiplex PCR reads, TCRdb lists one record per CDR3 protein. The sample lists about 370,000 distinct CDR3 sequences; 17% were seen once. The specimen was peripheral blood. The source is an adult woman with stable Graves' hyperthyroidism.

This sequence joins TRBV11-2 and TRBJ2-3; 8 positions agree with TRBD2. This CDR3 is 15 amino acids long. The V segment lost 5 bases and the J segment 3 bases; nucleotides outside the gene matches: 7. The germline CDR1 and CDR2 sequences are SGHAT and FQNNGV. The CDR3 spells CASSVTGGLTDTQYF. DNA for the CDR3: TGTGCCAGCAGCGTTACGGGAGGGTTGACAGATACGCAGTATTTT.

This clonotype was recorded at least ten times. This chain uses TRBV18 with TRBJ1-6, with a possible D match to TRBD1 (5 bases). Trimming left V 3 bases short and J 8 bases short, with 11 bases between. CDR1 is KGHSH, CDR2 LQKENI, per germline. CDR3 length: 14 amino acids. CDR3 sequence (DNA): TGTGCCAGCTCACCCAGGGCGTGGGATTCACCCCTCCACTTT. Amino acids: CASSPRAWDSPLHF.

A single count supports this clonotype. This chain links TRBV6-1 with TRBJ1-2; D might be TRBD1 (5 bases). Trimming cost V 4 bases and J 7 bases, with 10 bases left between them. This CDR3 is built from 12 residues. CDR1 is MNHNS and CDR2 is SASEGT in the germline V gene. The CDR3 sequence: CASSAGGAGYTF. The CDR3 DNA follows: TGTGCCAGCAGTGCTGGAGGGGCTGGCTACACCTTC.

This clonotype was detected ten times or more. The junction departs from the called germline gene at one end, perhaps through a read error. The V call is TRBV11-2, the J call TRBJ1-1; D not certain. This CDR3 spans 12 amino acids. Germline V gene lookup returns CDR1 SGHAT and CDR2 FQNNGV. CDR3 amino acids: CASSWVSTEAFF. The CDR3, as DNA: TGTGCCAGCAGCTGGGTGAGCACTGAAGCCTTCTTT.

At least ten counts were recorded for this clonotype. This chain connects TRBV6-1 to TRBJ1-1; a possible D gene is TRBD1 (6 bases). The CDR3 extends over 12 amino acids. Trimming left V 8 bases short and J 4 bases short, with 11 bases between. The germline V gene encodes CDR1 MNHNS and CDR2 SASEGT. In DNA form, the CDR3 reads TGTGCCAGCCGCAGGGGTATCACTGAAGCTTTCTTT. Its translation: CASRRGITEAFF.

This clonotype has a count of ten or more. The J gene is TRBJ2-5, the V gene TRBV6-5; D is perhaps TRBD1 (6 bases). There are 16 residues in the CDR3. Germline V gives CDR1 MNHEY, CDR2 SVGAGI. Trimming stripped 0 bases from V and 3 bases from J, with 14 bases between. CDR3 amino acids: CASSYSQGKAKETQYF. As DNA, the CDR3 is TGTGCCAGCAGTTACTCTCAGGGGAAAGCCAAAGAGACCCAGTACTTC.

This clonotype was seen at least ten times. The chain couples TRBV29-1 to TRBJ2-5; D perhaps matches TRBD2 (5 bases). Trimming took 7 bases from V and 1 from J, leaving 10 bases between them. CDR1 is SQVTM and CDR2 is ANQGSEA in the germline V gene. The CDR3 runs 12 residues. As DNA, the CDR3 is TGCAGCGCCGGGGTGCTCCAAGAGACCCAGTACTTC. This gives the protein CSAGVLQETQYF.

This clonotype was detected many times. The chain recombines TRBV6-2 or TRBV6-3 with TRBJ2-7; a possible D gene is TRBD1 (6 bases). Per germline, CDR1 MNHEY and CDR2 SVGEGT. Trimming took off 5 bases at V and 7 bases at J, with 21 bases between the two ends. This CDR3 spans 15 amino acids. CDR3 protein: CASSPPGHRLGEQYF. The CDR3 DNA reads as TGTGCCAGCAGTCCCCCGGGACACCGGTTGGGAGAGCAGTACTTC.

This clonotype came up many times. The genes are TRBV28 and TRBJ2-7, with 8 bases fitting TRBD1. The CDR3 is 15 amino acids. Germline values: CDR1 MDHEN, CDR2 SYDVKM. The V gene end was trimmed by 4 bases and the J gene end by 3 bases; junction bases not matched to a gene: 8. The CDR3: CASSSDRVRFYEQYF. The CDR3 coding sequence is TGTGCCAGCAGTTCGGACAGGGTAAGGTTCTACGAGCAGTACTTC.

The chain is built from TRBV2 and TRBJ2-1; 8 bases match TRBD2. The CDR3 is 14 residues long. Germline V gene data show CDR1 as SNHLY and CDR2 as FYNNEI. The ends lost 3 bases at V and 6 bases at J; junction bases unmatched: 4. CDR3 loop: CASSERGAGNEQFF. The CDR3 DNA is TGTGCCAGCAGTGAGCGGGGGGCGGGCAATGAGCAGTTCTTC.

This clonotype came up many times. The V call is TRBV11-1, the J call TRBJ1-2, with 7 bases that match TRBD1. After removal of 2 bases from V and 4 bases from J, the junction contained 19 bases not matched to a gene. The CDR3 sequence is 19 residues long. Germline loops: CDR1 SGHAT, CDR2 FQDESV (reference sequence). The CDR3 here is CASSLPRRQGLRRGYGYTF. The CDR3 DNA follows: TGTGCCAGCAGCTTACCCAGGAGACAGGGTCTACGGAGGGGCTATGGCTACACCTTC.

This clonotype was detected many times. This chain connects TRBV19 to TRBJ1-5; the D is unclear. Germline V CDR1 and CDR2: LNHDA, SQIVND (reference sequence). V was shortened by 7 bases and J by 2 bases, with 15 bases between the two germline ends. CDR3 length equals 15 residues. The CDR3 DNA reads as TGTGCCAGTACCCACGGTGGGTATGGCAATCAGCCCCAGCATTTT. It specifies CASTHGGYGNQPQHF. The whole variable domain, filled in from reference TRBV19 and TRBJ1-5, reads DGGITQSPKYLFRKEGQNVTLSCEQNLNHDAMYWYRQDPGQGLRLIYYSQIVNDFQKGDIAEGYSVSREKKESFPLTVTSAQKNPTAFYLCASTHGGYGNQPQHFGDGTRLSIL.

In this sample, this clonotype turned up many times. V is TRBV12-3 or TRBV12-4 and J is TRBJ2-7; 12 nucleotides line up with TRBD2. V lost 1 base, J lost 1 base, and 11 bases stayed unmatched. The CDR3 runs 19 residues. The CDR3 loop reads CASSLGNRLAGAQSYEQYF. DNA of the CDR3: TGTGCCAGCAGTTTAGGAAATAGACTAGCGGGGGCACAGTCCTACGAGCAGTACTTC.

At least ten counts were recorded for this clonotype. The V gene is TRBV10-3, the J gene TRBJ1-6; 7 nucleotides line up with TRBD1. This CDR3 is 14 amino acids long. Germline lookup yields CDR1 ENHRY and CDR2 SYGVKD. The junction had 10 bases not matched to a gene; V was cut back by 10 bases and J by 7 bases. The CDR3 DNA reads TGTGCCACCTACCCGGGACAGAAGAATTCACCCCTCCACTTT. Its translation is CATYPGQKNSPLHF.

The DNA for the CDR3 is TGTGCCAGCAGTCCTCCTAGTCAGCCAGATACGCAGTATTTT. It is translated as CASSPPSQPDTQYF. The chain has TRBV28 and TRBJ2-3, with D hard to call. This CDR3 region has 14 residues. V lost 5 bases, J lost 4 bases, and 13 bases lay in between. Germline loops: CDR1 MDHEN, CDR2 SYDVKM.

This clonotype was counted ten times or more. This chain connects TRBV20-1 to TRBJ2-4; D unresolved. The CDR3 length is 14 residues. V shed 2 bases and J shed 4 bases, with 12 bases lying between them. Per the germline V gene, CDR1 is DFQATT and CDR2 is SNEGSKA (reference sequence). The CDR3 DNA reads TGCAGTGCTAGACGACCCCGGCTTAAAAACATTCAGTACTTC. It encodes CSARRPRLKNIQYF.

Many counts were recorded for this clonotype. The chain combines TRBV11-2 with TRBJ1-6, with 11 bases that match TRBD1. The CDR3 is 17 residues long. Germline lookup yields CDR1 SGHAT and CDR2 FQNNGV. V trimming: 1 base; J trimming: 6 bases; junction bases outside the gene matches: 5. The CDR3 is CASSLGRDRGANSPLHF. CDR3 in DNA: TGTGCCAGCAGCTTAGGCAGGGACAGGGGGGCTAATTCACCCCTCCACTTT.